The 28 T cell receptor beta chains given below trace back to one sample, sequenced in a study of neurological immune-mediated disorders. TCRdb reprocessed the 5' RACE reads with MiXCR, giving one entry per CDR3 protein. The table shows about 38,000 distinct CDR3 sequences, with approximately 5% occurring only once. Sequenced: CD4+ T cells from blood. The receptors originated from a man aged 18-30 years in good health.

Many counts were recorded for this clonotype. The gene calls are TRBV6-2 or TRBV6-3 and TRBJ2-7; possible D gene TRBD1, 6 bases. This CDR3 has 15 residues. Trimming left V 2 bases short and J 4 bases short, with 15 bases between. Germline assignment: CDR1 MNHEY and CDR2 SVGEGT. The CDR3 here is CASSYGDRSYYEQYF. As DNA, the CDR3 is TGTGCCAGCAGTTACGGAGACAGGTCTTATTACGAGCAGTACTTC.

This clonotype has at least ten counts. The chain recombines TRBV7-3 with TRBJ2-3; 9 nucleotides align to TRBD2. This CDR3 is built from 18 residues. Germline CDR1 and CDR2: SGHTA and FQGTGA. Trimming removed 5 bases from V and 1 base from J; junction bases left unmatched: 13. CDR3 sequence reads: CASSEFRLAAGGTDTQYF. In DNA, the CDR3 is TGTGCCAGCAGCGAATTCCGACTAGCGGCGGGGGGCACAGATACGCAGTATTTT.

This clonotype showed up many times. The rearrangement links TRBV9 to TRBJ1-4; D gene unclear. CDR3 length: 12 residues. V lost 4 bases and J lost 7, with 8 bases in between. Germline V gene data show CDR1 as SGDLS and CDR2 as YYNGEE. In DNA, the CDR3 is TGTGCCAGCAGCCGGGAAGGTGAAAAACTGTTTTTT. Its translation: CASSREGEKLFF. Drawing the rest from reference TRBV9 and TRBJ1-4, the complete variable domain is DSGVTQTPKHLITATGQRVTLRCSPRSGDLSVYWYQQSLDQGLQFLIQYYNGEERAKGNILERFSAQQFPDLHSELNLSSLELGDSALYFCASSREGEKLFFGSGTQLSVL.

This clonotype was recorded many times. This chain connects TRBV7-9 to TRBJ1-2; no clear D gene. Germline V lookup: CDR1 SEHNR, CDR2 FQNEAQ (reference sequence). The CDR3 is 12 amino acids. Deletions cut 5 bases from V and 1 base from J, with 5 bases between. This chain's CDR3 is CASSPHNYGYTF. As DNA, the CDR3 is TGTGCCAGCAGCCCACATAACTATGGCTACACCTTC.

This clonotype came up many times. This chain connects TRBV7-2 to TRBJ1-1; D remains ambiguous. Germline loops: CDR1 SGHTA, CDR2 FQGNSA. The germline V and J ends were trimmed by 1 base and 4 bases, with 7 bases remaining between them. The CDR3 is 13 amino acids. The CDR3 sequence is CASSLVSGTEAFF. CDR3 DNA: TGTGCCAGCAGCTTAGTCAGTGGCACTGAAGCTTTCTTT.

In this sample, this clonotype turned up many times. The chain combines TRBV5-1 with TRBJ1-1, with D hard to call. This CDR3 comprises 13 residues. CDR1 is SGHRS, CDR2 YFSETQ, per germline. The V and J ends lost 7 bases and 3 bases respectively, with 13 bases between them. The CDR3 nucleotides read TGCGCCAGCCGCATGGAATGGGACACTGAAGCTTTCTTT. Its translation is CASRMEWDTEAFF. Using reference TRBV5-1 and TRBJ1-1 for the parts outside the CDR3, the full variable domain is KAGVTQTPRYLIKTRGQQVTLSCSPISGHRSVSWYQQTPGQGLQFLFEYFSETQRNKGNFPGRFSGRQFSNSRSEMNVSTLELGDSALYLCASRMEWDTEAFFGQGTRLTVV.

This clonotype has at least ten counts. This chain joins TRBV12-3 or TRBV12-4 and TRBJ1-2, with D unclear. V lost 6 bases and J lost 4, with 18 bases in between. The CDR3 contains 15 residues. CDR3 region: CASSPQSGLGYGYTF. The CDR3 nucleotides are TGTGCCAGCAGCCCCCAGTCAGGACTCGGCTATGGCTACACCTTC.

In its sample, this clonotype ranks as medium-sized. The chain recombines TRBV5-1 with TRBJ2-2; D gene ambiguous. Between the trimmed V and J ends, which lost 5 bases and 4 bases, there was a span of 9 bases. The CDR3 length is 13 residues. Germline loops: CDR1 SGHRS, CDR2 YFSETQ. This chain's CDR3 is CASRPGPTGELFF. The CDR3 bases are TGCGCCAGCAGACCCGGGCCCACCGGGGAGCTGTTTTTT.

This clonotype showed up many times. The chain joins TRBV6-2 or TRBV6-3 to TRBJ2-7, with a tentative D call TRBD1 (6 bases). Looked up from germline, CDR1 is MNHEY and CDR2 is SVGEGT. The germline V and J ends were trimmed by 6 bases and 3 bases, with 15 bases remaining between them. This CDR3 spans 14 amino acids. CDR3: CASSTPGQDYEQYF. CDR3 coding DNA: TGTGCCAGCAGCACACCGGGACAAGACTACGAGCAGTACTTC.

This clonotype occurred many times. The rearrangement uses TRBV3-1 and TRBJ1-1; D is undetermined. Germline V lookup: CDR1 LGHDT, CDR2 YNNKEL (reference sequence). V shed 0 bases and J shed 1 base, with 9 bases lying between them. The CDR3 has 15 residues. The CDR3, as DNA: TGTGCCAGCAGCCAAGAGTCCACGGCGAACACTGAAGCTTTCTTT. Its translation is CASSQESTANTEAFF.

The rearrangement links TRBV30 to TRBJ1-5; the D gene is possibly TRBD1 (5 bases). Between the trimmed V and J ends, which lost 6 bases and 7 bases, there was a span of 13 bases. Germline V gene sequence: CDR1 GTSNPN, CDR2 SVGIG (reference sequence). This CDR3 region has 12 residues. CDR3 nucleotide sequence: TGTGCCTGTCAGGGATATGGACAGCCCCAGCATTTT. Translated, it gives CACQGYGQPQHF. Looking up the rest from reference TRBV30 and TRBJ1-5 gives the full variable domain: SQTIHQWPATLVQPVGSPLSLECTVEGTSNPNLYWYRQAAGRGLQLLFYSVGIGQISSEVPQNLSASRPQDRQFILSSKKLLLSDSGFYLCACQGYGQPQHFGDGTRLSIL.

The table lists this clonotype with many counts. The genes are TRBV18 and TRBJ1-2; tentative D call: TRBD1 (5 bases). The CDR3 totals 14 residues. Germline V gives CDR1 KGHSH, CDR2 LQKENI. The V end was cut by 3 bases, the J end by 4 bases, with 12 bases between. CDR3 sequence reads: CASSPGPGGYGYTF. The CDR3 DNA is TGTGCCAGCTCACCGGGACCTGGGGGCTATGGCTACACCTTC.

This clonotype was recorded many times. The CDR3 DNA reads as TGTGCCAGCAGTTATACAGCTTACTCCTACAATGAGCAGTTCTTC. Amino acids: CASSYTAYSYNEQFF. The rearrangement uses TRBV6-5 and TRBJ2-1; D remains ambiguous. CDR1 and CDR2 (germline): MNHEY, SVGAGI. This CDR3 has 15 residues. V shed 3 bases and J shed 0 bases, with 9 bases lying between them.

This clonotype was seen many times. The chain joins TRBV10-3 to TRBJ1-2; 9 bases map to TRBD1. CDR3 length equals 10 residues. Germline values: CDR1 ENHRY, CDR2 SYGVKD. The CDR3 region is CAIGQGGYTF. CDR3 sequence (DNA): TGTGCGATCGGACAGGGGGGCTACACCTTC.

Many counts were recorded for this clonotype. This rearrangement joins TRBV4-1 to TRBJ2-1, with 12 bases identical to TRBD2. The germline V gene has CDR1 MGHRA and CDR2 YSYEKL. The CDR3 is 17 amino acids. The ends lost 3 bases at V and 0 bases at J; junction bases unmatched: 3. The CDR3, as DNA: TGCGCCAGCAGCCAGCGGACTAGCGGGGACTCCTACAATGAGCAGTTCTTC. It encodes CASSQRTSGDSYNEQFF.

This clonotype was detected ten times or more. The gene calls are TRBV5-1 and TRBJ2-3; D is unresolved. Trimming left V 0 bases short and J 0 bases short, with 11 bases between. The V gene's germline CDR1 is SGHRS and CDR2 YFSETQ. This CDR3 is 16 amino acids long. The DNA for the CDR3 is TGCGCCAGCAGCTTGGGACTGACCACTAGCACAGATACGCAGTATTTT. It codes for CASSLGLTTSTDTQYF. Based on the CDR3 plus reference TRBV5-1 and TRBJ2-3, the full variable domain is KAGVTQTPRYLIKTRGQQVTLSCSPISGHRSVSWYQQTPGQGLQFLFEYFSETQRNKGNFPGRFSGRQFSNSRSEMNVSTLELGDSALYLCASSLGLTTSTDTQYFGPGTRLTVL.

This clonotype was recorded many times. The rearrangement uses TRBV27 and TRBJ2-5; D call uncertain. In germline, CDR1 is MNHEY, CDR2 SMNVEV (reference sequence). This CDR3 has 15 residues. V was clipped by 10 bases and J by 5 bases, with 23 bases between them. The CDR3 region is CAKGSNPSGRETQYF. The CDR3, as DNA: TGTGCCAAGGGCAGTAACCCGTCTGGGCGGGAGACCCAGTACTTC.

This clonotype occurred many times. J is TRBJ2-1 and V is TRBV5-1; no definite D call. The CDR3 has 14 residues. The germline V gene has CDR1 SGHRS and CDR2 YFSETQ. The V end lost 4 bases, the J end lost 0 bases, and 8 bases lay between the germline ends. As DNA, the CDR3 is TGCGCCAGCAGCCAAGGAAGCTCCTACAATGAGCAGTTCTTC. The encoded protein is CASSQGSSYNEQFF.

This clonotype was counted at least ten times. The chain couples TRBV6-5 to TRBJ1-1; D is undetermined. CDR1 MNHEY and CDR2 SVGAGI come from the germline V gene. The CDR3 is 14 amino acids. V lost 7 bases, J lost 6 bases, and 18 bases lay in between. This CDR3 reads CASIRTWRDAEAFF. The CDR3 nucleotides are TGTGCCAGCATCAGAACCTGGCGCGACGCTGAAGCTTTCTTT.

This clonotype has a count of ten or more. The chain joins TRBV6-2 or TRBV6-3 to TRBJ1-2; D is uncertain. Trimming shortened V by 8 bases and J by 2 bases, and 12 bases separated the two germline ends. The CDR3 spans 13 residues. The germline V gene has CDR1 MNHEY and CDR2 SVGEGT. The CDR3 spells CASREDGNYGYTF. The CDR3 coding sequence is TGTGCCAGCCGGGAGGACGGGAACTATGGCTACACCTTC.

There are many counts of this clonotype. The J gene is TRBJ1-5, the V gene TRBV5-1; TRBD1 agrees at 7 bases. Germline loops: CDR1 SGHRS, CDR2 YFSETQ. The CDR3 consists of 15 residues. V dropped 0 bases and J dropped 3; count of bases not matched to a gene: 3. As DNA, the CDR3 is TGCGCCAGCAGCTTGGACGGACAGGCCAATCAGCCCCAGCATTTT. It yields the protein CASSLDGQANQPQHF.

In its sample, this clonotype ranks as medium-sized. The J gene is TRBJ2-5, the V gene TRBV7-2, with 7 positions matching TRBD1. The CDR3 runs 15 residues. The V gene end was trimmed by 5 bases and the J gene end by 2 bases; junction bases not matched to a gene: 8. Per germline, CDR1 SGHTA and CDR2 FQGNSA. CDR3 bases: TGTGCCAGCAGCACCGGGACAGTATTTCAAGAGACCCAGTACTTC. Translation: CASSTGTVFQETQYF. The variable domain in full, with the rest retrieved from reference TRBV7-2 and TRBJ2-5, is GAGVSQSPSNKVTEKGKDVELRCDPISGHTALYWYRQSLGQGLEFLIYFQGNSAPDKSGLPSDRFSAERTGGSVSTLTIQRTQQEDSAVYLCASSTGTVFQETQYFGPGTRLLVL.

This clonotype was observed at least ten times. The rearrangement joins TRBV24-1 to TRBJ2-1; D call uncertain. The CDR3 is 13 residues long. Per germline, CDR1 KGHDR and CDR2 SFDVKD. V was cut by 0 bases and J by 9 bases, with 8 bases left in between. CDR3 sequence: CATSDLVDGEQFF. The CDR3 DNA reads as TGTGCCACCAGTGATTTGGTTGATGGTGAGCAGTTCTTC.

This clonotype was seen at least ten times. The chain has TRBV6-1 and TRBJ2-5; weak D call: TRBD1 (5 bases). Trimming shortened V by 4 bases and J by 8 bases, and 14 bases separated the two germline ends. The germline gives CDR1 MNHNS, CDR2 SASEGT. The CDR3 consists of 13 residues. As DNA, the CDR3 is TGTGCCAGCAGTGGTGGAACAGGAGATACCCAGTACTTC. Translated: CASSGGTGDTQYF.

There are many counts of this clonotype. The V and J genes are TRBV11-2 and TRBJ1-4; D possibly corresponds to TRBD1 (5 bases). Per germline, CDR1 SGHAT and CDR2 FQNNGV. V was pared by 5 bases and J by 8 bases, with 18 bases between. This CDR3 contains 15 residues. The CDR3 DNA is TGTGCCAGCAGCCCGGGGCCTATGGGTTGGGAAAAACTGTTTTTT. It yields the protein CASSPGPMGWEKLFF.

DNA of the CDR3: TGCAGTGCTAGAGAACTTGGGGGACAGTGGAAAAATCAGCCCCAGCATTTT. The encoded protein is CSARELGGQWKNQPQHF. V is TRBV20-1 and J is TRBJ1-5; 7 bases match TRBD1. There are 17 residues in the CDR3. Germline V gives CDR1 DFQATT, CDR2 SNEGSKA (reference sequence). V lost 0 bases to trimming and J lost 4 bases; unmatched junction nucleotides: 12.

This clonotype has at least ten counts. This chain connects TRBV7-9 to TRBJ2-3; D gene ambiguous. There are 14 residues in the CDR3. V lost 2 bases and J lost 2, with 8 bases in between. Germline V gives CDR1 SEHNR, CDR2 FQNEAQ (reference sequence). This chain's CDR3 is CASSLYRPTDTQYF. CDR3 in DNA: TGTGCCAGCAGCTTATATCGGCCCACAGATACGCAGTATTTT.

This clonotype was found many times. The chain joins TRBV7-9 to TRBJ2-7; possible D gene TRBD1, 5 bases. From germline, CDR1 is SEHNR and CDR2 FQNEAQ (reference sequence). V lost 0 bases to trimming and J lost 3 bases, with 9 bases between them. The CDR3 spans 14 residues. The CDR3: CASSLARGHYEQYF. The CDR3 DNA reads TGTGCCAGCAGCTTAGCAAGGGGCCACTACGAGCAGTACTTC. Together with reference TRBV7-9 and TRBJ2-7, the CDR3 gives the full variable domain: DTGVSQNPRHKITKRGQNVTFRCDPISEHNRLYWYRQTLGQGPEFLTYFQNEAQLEKSRLLSDRFSAERPKGSFSTLEIQRTEQGDSAMYLCASSLARGHYEQYFGPGTRLTVT.